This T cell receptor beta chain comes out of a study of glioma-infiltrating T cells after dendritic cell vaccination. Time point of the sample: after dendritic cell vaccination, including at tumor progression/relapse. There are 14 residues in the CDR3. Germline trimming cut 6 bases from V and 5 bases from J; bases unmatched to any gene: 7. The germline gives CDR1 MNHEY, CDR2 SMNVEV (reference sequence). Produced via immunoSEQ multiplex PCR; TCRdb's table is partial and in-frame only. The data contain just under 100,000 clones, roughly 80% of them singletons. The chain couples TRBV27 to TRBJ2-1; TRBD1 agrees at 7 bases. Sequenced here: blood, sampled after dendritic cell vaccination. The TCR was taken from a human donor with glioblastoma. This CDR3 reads CASRPRQGNNEQFF. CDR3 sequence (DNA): TGTGCCAGCAGACCCCGACAGGGAAACAATGAGCAGTTCTTC.